These T cell receptor beta chains were read from a single sample in a study of T cell repertoires in cytomegalovirus infection. TCRdb re-called the reads through MiXCR, storing one row per CDR3 protein. The sample consists of around 440,000 distinct CDR3 sequences, approximately 10% of them appearing once. The sequenced sample was PBMCs. The receptors were sampled from a human donor in good health (CMV status not recorded). Some clones in this sample may be carry-over from other donors' samples. Both conserved end residues are part of each CDR3. A D gene is named only where the DNA matches it firmly. Expanded clones are given a class, and other clones once, few, many or no size at all.

few - TRBJ1-1 TRBV29-1 13 CSVDKGSNTEAFF TGCAGCGTTGATAAGGGGTCGAACACTGAAGCTTTCTTT
- - TRBJ1-1 TRBV29-1 13 CSVTDGGSTEAFF TGCAGCGTAACCGATGGGGGCAGCACTGAAGCTTTCTTT
once TRBD1 TRBJ2-7 TRBV4-3 16 CTSSQGIGQGGYEQYF TGCACCAGCAGCCAAGGCATAGGACAGGGAGGCTACGAGCAGTACTTC
few TRBD1 TRBJ2-7 TRBV3-1 15 CASSSSGTGDYEQYF TGTGCCAGCAGCTCATCCGGGACAGGGGACTACGAGCAGTACTTC
few TRBD1 TRBJ2-3 TRBV27 17 CASSFLYGTGVTDTQYF TGTGCCAGCAGTTTTTTGTATGGGACAGGGGTCACAGATACGCAGTATTTT
few - TRBJ2-5 TRBV19 13 CASTQLDGETQYF TGTGCCAGTACCCAATTGGACGGCGAGACCCAGTACTTC
few - TRBJ1-5 TRBV15 14 CATSRAGRNQPQHF TGTGCCACCAGCAGAGCAGGGAGGAATCAGCCCCAGCATTTT
many TRBD1 TRBJ2-5 TRBV7-8 16 CASRLGQGVARETQYF TGTGCCAGCAGACTAGGACAGGGGGTTGCGCGGGAGACCCAGTACTTC
many - TRBJ1-5 TRBV6-1 15 CASSEEVIGNQPQHF TGTGCCAGCAGTGAAGAAGTTATTGGAAATCAGCCCCAGCATTTT
- TRBD1 TRBJ2-1 TRBV30 13 CAWNRGLDNEQFF TGTGCCTGGAACAGGGGGCTCGACAATGAGCAGTTCTTC
- - TRBJ1-2 TRBV14 16 CASSRGWGPLNYGYTF TGTGCCAGCAGCCGGGGCTGGGGGCCTCTGAACTATGGCTACACCTTC
many - TRBJ1-5 TRBV5-5 15 CASSSDPTRNQPQHF TGTGCCAGCAGCTCCGACCCAACTCGTAATCAGCCCCAGCATTTT
few - TRBJ2-7 TRBV19 15 CASSMASASSYEQYF TGTGCCAGTAGTATGGCCAGCGCGAGCTCCTACGAGCAGTACTTC
many TRBD1 TRBJ2-5 TRBV20-1 14 CSAKGQGAGETQYF TGCAGTGCTAAGGGACAGGGGGCGGGAGAGACCCAGTACTTC
- - TRBJ2-2 TRBV15 14 CATSRGKNTGELFF TGTGCCACCAGCAGAGGAAAGAACACCGGGGAGCTGTTTTTT
many - TRBJ1-1 TRBV19 12 CATTQGRVQAFF TGTGCCACCACCCAAGGGAGGGTTCAAGCTTTCTTT
many - TRBJ2-2 TRBV7-6 15 CASSLVKANTGELFF TGTGCCAGCAGCTTAGTAAAGGCCAACACCGGGGAGCTGTTTTTT
many - TRBJ2-7 TRBV28 16 CASSLYPGHGPSEQYF TGTGCCAGCAGTTTATACCCGGGACACGGACCAAGCGAGCAGTACTTC
many TRBD1 TRBJ1-5 TRBV20-1 15 CSARPLTGENQPQHF TGCAGTGCTAGACCCTTGACAGGGGAAAATCAGCCCCAGCATTTT
many TRBD2 TRBJ2-5 TRBV6-5 15 CASGPRTSGRETQYF TGTGCCAGCGGACCGAGGACTAGCGGGAGGGAGACCCAGTACTTC
- TRBD1 TRBJ1-2 TRBV15 13 CATSQGGDYGYTF TGTGCCACCTCACAGGGGGGCGACTATGGCTACACCTTC
- - TRBJ2-2 TRBV27 17 CASRPGGLLLDTGELFF TGTGCCAGCAGGCCCGGAGGGCTCTTGTTAGACACCGGGGAGCTGTTTTTT
few - TRBJ2-7 TRBV3-1 10 CASSRRADGF TGTGCCAGCAGCCGCCGGGCCGATGGCTTC
many - TRBJ2-5 TRBV12-5 13 CASGKGIEETQYF TGTGCTAGTGGCAAAGGAATCGAAGAGACCCAGTACTTC
many - TRBJ2-7 TRBV7-9 12 CASSLVTDEQYF TGTGCCAGCAGCTTAGTAACCGACGAGCAGTACTTC
many TRBD2 TRBJ2-7 TRBV28 11 CAMGREGEQYF TGTGCCATGGGACGGGAGGGCGAGCAGTACTTC
few TRBD2 TRBJ2-5 TRBV11-2 16 CASSPRLAAYQETQYF TGTGCCAGCAGCCCTCGGCTAGCGGCGTACCAAGAGACCCAGTACTTC
- - TRBJ1-3 TRBV3-1 16 CASSPGGPLFGNTIYF TGTGCCAGCAGCCCCGGGGGTCCTCTCTTTGGAAACACCATATATTTT
few - TRBJ2-7 TRBV28 15 CASSDPGVEAYEQYF TGTGCCAGCAGTGACCCGGGAGTCGAAGCCTACGAGCAGTACTTC
many - TRBJ2-5 TRBV28 14 CASSFLAPEETQYF TGTGCCAGCAGTTTTCTAGCCCCGGAGGAGACCCAGTACTTC
many TRBD2 TRBJ2-5 TRBV7-9 18 CASSNAGTSGGARETQYF TGTGCCAGCAGCAACGCCGGGACTAGCGGGGGGGCCAGAGAGACCCAGTACTTC
many TRBD1 TRBJ2-1 TRBV5-1 15 CASSLPGQSGNEQFF TGCGCCAGCAGCCTCCCGGGACAGTCGGGGAATGAGCAGTTCTTC
many - TRBJ2-1 TRBV2 15 CASGTDRLGDNEQFF TGTGCCAGCGGGACCGATCGCCTAGGGGACAATGAGCAGTTCTTC
many TRBD2 TRBJ2-3 TRBV2 15 CASSAGTSGTDTQYF TGTGCCAGCAGCGCTGGGACTAGCGGCACAGATACGCAGTATTTT
many - TRBJ1-6 TRBV7-3 14 CASSRGSYNSPLHF TGTGCCAGCAGCCGGGGCTCCTATAATTCACCCCTCCACTTT
many - TRBJ1-1 TRBV7-9 14 CASSIRDTRGEAFF TGTGCCAGCAGCATACGGGACACCCGGGGTGAAGCTTTCTTT
few - TRBJ1-2 TRBV25-1 11 CATGQTYGYTF TGTGCCACCGGGCAGACCTATGGCTACACCTTC
- - TRBJ1-6 TRBV12-3/TRBV12-4 17 CASSLGPGGGERSPLHF TGTGCCAGCAGTTTAGGTCCTGGGGGGGGGGAAAGATCACCCCTCCACTTT
many - TRBJ1-4 TRBV20-1 14 CSARRGTTNEKLFF TGCAGTGCTAGAAGGGGGACCACGAATGAAAAACTGTTTTTT
- - TRBJ1-5 TRBV12-3/TRBV12-4 13 CATEVRGNQPQHF TGTGCCACCGAGGTTAGGGGCAATCAGCCCCAGCATTTT
many - TRBJ2-3 TRBV12-3/TRBV12-4 14 CASRSGAGADTQYF TGTGCCAGCAGATCAGGGGCCGGGGCAGATACGCAGTATTTT
few - TRBJ2-7 TRBV6-5 14 CASRIGSASYEQYF TGTGCCAGCAGGATAGGGAGCGCCTCCTACGAGCAGTACTTC
few TRBD2 TRBJ2-5 TRBV4-2 17 CASSLEQGTSGPETQYF TGTGCCAGCAGCCTTGAGCAGGGGACTAGCGGGCCAGAGACCCAGTACTTC
many - TRBJ2-2 TRBV28 17 CASSLLFLPDLTGELFF TGTGCCAGCAGTTTACTATTCCTCCCCGACCTCACCGGGGAGCTGTTTTTT
- TRBD1 TRBJ1-5 TRBV30 15 CAWSSGTGYYQPQHF TGTGCCTGGAGTTCCGGGACAGGGTATTATCAGCCCCAGCATTTT
- - TRBJ1-2 TRBV14 16 CASSQVRGPPLGGYTF TGTGCCAGCAGCCAAGTTCGGGGGCCCCCACTGGGTGGCTACACCTTC
many - TRBJ1-3 TRBV27 14 CASSASGGGNTIYF TGTGCCAGCAGCGCCTCCGGGGGAGGAAACACCATATATTTT
many - TRBJ2-2 TRBV7-2 13 CASSPTRTGELFF TGTGCCAGCAGCCCCACCCGCACCGGGGAGCTGTTTTTT
many - TRBJ1-3 TRBV6-5 16 CASSSGDGHSGNTIYF TGTGCCAGCAGTTCCGGGGACGGGCACTCTGGAAACACCATATATTTT
many - TRBJ2-5 TRBV7-9 11 CASGMGETQYF TGTGCCAGCGGTATGGGGGAGACCCAGTACTTC
- - TRBJ1-2 TRBV29-1 11 CSVLGTDGYTF TGCAGCGTCTTGGGGACGGATGGCTACACCTTC
many - TRBJ1-5 TRBV4-1 15 CASSQDAGGRQPQHF TGCGCCAGCAGCCAAGATGCGGGAGGTCGCCAGCCCCAGCATTTT
many - TRBJ1-6 TRBV2 14 CARRDSRDNSPLHF TGTGCCAGGAGGGACTCTCGGGATAATTCACCCCTCCACTTT
- - TRBJ2-3 TRBV7-1 13 CASSSSEGDTQYF TGTGCCAGCAGCTCCTCGGAGGGAGATACGCAGTATTTT
many TRBD2 TRBJ2-1 TRBV7-2 17 CASSLTPLASGELEQFF TGTGCCAGCAGCTTAACGCCGCTTGCTAGCGGGGAACTAGAGCAGTTCTTC